This T cell receptor beta chain was documented in a study of cytomegalovirus exposure and HLA in healthy donors. PCR primers comprised 60 Vbeta and 13 Jbeta primers. Assay: immunoSEQ multiplex PCR; the TCRdb copy retains only in-frame clones and omits some. The sample consists of about 200,000 clones, 79% of them appearing once. This CDR3 is built from 17 residues. V lost 1 base, J lost 2 bases, and 16 bases lay in between. The V gene's germline CDR1 is LGHNA and CDR2 YNFKEQ. Study results and limitations: Confirmation was obtained in vitro that three CMV-associated chains are specific for CMV antigens. It was 150 to 200 TCR beta chains that were listed as cytomegalovirus-associated. Previously analyzed data showed that most TCR beta V segments were productive at a frequency of about 90% or about 30%.

This clone has only a few counts. The antigen remains unidentified. The clonotype was recovered from a woman aged 25 to 39 in good health and CMV-seropositive. Specimen: PBMCs. The chain joins TRBV4-2 to TRBJ2-3; a weak D match, TRBD1 (5 bases). DNA for the CDR3: TGTGCCAGCAGCCAAGGGGGCGTGGTGACTGACACAGATACGCAGTATTTT. Translated, it gives CASSQGGVVTDTDTQYF.